The 8 T cell receptor beta chains reported below all come from one sample, sequenced in a study of blood T cell repertoires in COVID-19. Clones were sequenced by immunoSEQ multiplex PCR, and TCRdb holds only the in-frame ones, with some missing. Counted here are about 59,000 clones, approximately 79% occurring once; the ten biggest clones make up 4.5% to 7%. Sequenced material: peripheral blood. These receptors were taken from a woman in her seventies with acute or convalescent COVID-19.

The CDR3 here is CASSPGDPGMNTEAFF. The CDR3 DNA is TGTGCCAGCAGCCCAGGGGACCCCGGCATGAACACTGAAGCTTTCTTT. The chain uses TRBV9 and TRBJ1-1, with D possibly TRBD1 on 6 matching bases. V lost 4 bases, J lost 0 bases, and 16 bases lay in between. CDR1 is SGDLS and CDR2 is YYNGEE in the germline V gene. CDR3 length: 16 residues.

This chain links TRBV7-8 with TRBJ1-2; the D gene is possibly TRBD1 (6 bases). From germline, CDR1 is SGHVS and CDR2 FQNEAQ. The CDR3 loop spans 14 amino acids. V was cut by 1 base and J by 5 bases, with 11 bases left in between. Here the CDR3 DNA reads TGTGCCAGCAGCTTAGGCAGGGGTTGGTATGGCTACACCTTC. The encoded protein is CASSLGRGWYGYTF.

V gene TRBV4-2 combines with J gene TRBJ1-1; D call uncertain. V lost 0 bases and J 6 bases, leaving 20 bases between the germline ends. The CDR3 totals 17 residues. Germline V gene sequence: CDR1 LGHNA, CDR2 YNFKEQ. CDR3 sequence (DNA): TGTGCCAGCAGCCAAGATGTTGTGCGGGATGGGATTGCTGAAGCTTTCTTT. Translated, it gives CASSQDVVRDGIAEAFF.

The rearrangement links TRBV27 to TRBJ2-7; D is possibly TRBD2 (5 bases). CDR1 is MNHEY and CDR2 is SMNVEV in the germline V gene (reference sequence). Trimming took off 0 bases at V and 6 bases at J, with 9 bases between the two ends. This CDR3 is 13 amino acids long. As DNA, the CDR3 is TGTGCCAGCAGTTTATCTAGGGAGACCGAGCAGTACTTC. Protein product: CASSLSRETEQYF.

The rearrangement uses TRBV18 and TRBJ1-1; D gene unclear. The CDR3 has 12 amino acids. Germline V gives CDR1 KGHSH, CDR2 LQKENI. Trimming cost V 3 bases and J 7 bases, with 9 bases left between them. The DNA of the CDR3 is TGTGCCAGCTCACCGACTCGTGGTGAAGCTTTCTTT. It specifies CASSPTRGEAFF.

J is TRBJ2-3 and V is TRBV7-6; TRBD2 might be the D (6 bases). V was cut by 0 bases and J by 1 base, with 11 bases left in between. The CDR3 spans 16 residues. Germline V gives CDR1 SGHVS, CDR2 FNYEAQ. As DNA, the CDR3 is TGTGCCAGCAGCTTAGCGGGCGCGGGGCGCACAGATACGCAGTATTTT. This translates into CASSLAGAGRTDTQYF.

The chain joins TRBV2 to TRBJ2-3; TRBD2 matches 12 bases. The CDR3 has 16 amino acids. Looked up from germline, CDR1 is SNHLY and CDR2 is FYNNEI. Trimming cost V 5 bases and J 4 bases; bases outside gene matches: 7. CDR3 coding DNA: TGTGCCAGCAGTCTACCCCCTAGCGGGGGGGCAGATACGCAGTATTTT. Translation gives CASSLPPSGGADTQYF.

This clone was seen only a few times. The V call is TRBV7-9, the J call TRBJ1-1; 10 bases match TRBD1. Trimming cost V 4 bases and J 3 bases; bases outside gene matches: 5. This CDR3 spans 15 amino acids. Germline assignment: CDR1 SEHNR and CDR2 FQNEAQ (reference sequence). This CDR3 is CASSSWTGGDTEAFF. CDR3 nucleotides: TGTGCCAGCAGCTCCTGGACAGGGGGGGACACTGAAGCTTTCTTT. The entire variable domain, with the rest obtained from reference TRBV7-9 and TRBJ1-1, is as follows: DTGVSQNPRHKITKRGQNVTFRCDPISEHNRLYWYRQTLGQGPEFLTYFQNEAQLEKSRLLSDRFSAERPKGSFSTLEIQRTEQGDSAMYLCASSSWTGGDTEAFFGQGTRLTVV.